The 27 T cell receptor beta chains given below trace back to one sample, sequenced in a study of beta chain features in type 1 diabetes. The investigators reverse transcribed all of the isolated RNA, so they sequenced expressed TCRB transcripts. Clones were sequenced by immunoSEQ multiplex PCR, and TCRdb holds only the in-frame ones, with some missing. The sample has about 350,000 clones, roughly 21% seen once. Sequencing was done on a sample of naive CD4+ T cells from blood. The receptors come from a woman aged 18-29 years in good health.

The chain is built from TRBV4-1 and TRBJ1-2, with D perhaps TRBD1 (5 bases). The CDR3 is 16 amino acids. Deletions cut 2 bases from V and 5 bases from J, with 18 bases between. CDR1 MGHRA and CDR2 YSYEKL come from the germline V gene. CDR3 sequence reads: CASSQPHRQLGYGYTF. The CDR3 DNA follows: TGCGCCAGCAGCCAACCTCATAGACAGCTAGGATATGGCTACACCTTC.

V gene TRBV9 combines with J gene TRBJ2-1; TRBD2 agrees at 16 bases. From germline, CDR1 is SGDLS and CDR2 YYNGEE. The CDR3 contains 20 residues. V gave up 1 base and J gave up 2 bases; unmatched junction bases: 9. The CDR3 loop reads CASSVRTGTSGRVAYNEQFF. The DNA for the CDR3 is TGTGCCAGCAGCGTAAGGACCGGGACTAGCGGGAGGGTAGCCTACAATGAGCAGTTCTTC.

This clone turned up a few times. The chain links TRBV30 to TRBJ2-3; D might be TRBD1 (5 bases). The CDR3 spans 17 residues. The ends were cut back, 0 bases at V and 1 base at J, with 17 bases in the middle. The V gene's germline CDR1 is GTSNPN and CDR2 SVGIG (reference sequence). The DNA for the CDR3 is TGTGCCTGGAGTGTACTGGGCGACCTCAGGGGCACAGATACGCAGTATTTT. This translates into CAWSVLGDLRGTDTQYF.

A few counts support this clone. The chain uses TRBV7-2 and TRBJ2-7; weak D call: TRBD2 (5 bases). Germline assignment: CDR1 SGHTA and CDR2 FQGNSA. The CDR3 runs to 13 residues. V was cut by 6 bases and J by 1 base, with 10 bases left in between. For the CDR3, the DNA is TGTGCCAGCAGTCGAGGGAGTTCCTACGAGCAGTACTTC. Translated: CASSRGSSYEQYF.

The chain employs TRBV9 and TRBJ1-1; D not certain. Germline lookup yields CDR1 SGDLS and CDR2 YYNGEE. The CDR3 spans 13 residues. Trimming removed 2 bases from V and 7 bases from J, with 12 bases in between. CDR3 residues: CASSVGGLGEAFF. In DNA form, the CDR3 reads TGTGCCAGCAGCGTCGGAGGGCTTGGTGAAGCTTTCTTT.

This clone has just a few counts. The chain carries TRBV15 and TRBJ1-1; a possible D gene is TRBD1 (5 bases). Germline CDR1 is LNHNV and CDR2 is YYDKDF (reference sequence). The CDR3 sequence is 13 residues long. V was clipped by 3 bases and J by 5 bases, with 10 bases between them. CDR3 sequence (DNA): TGTGCCACCAGCAGGGCCTACAGGACTGAAGCTTTCTTT. Amino acid sequence: CATSRAYRTEAFF.

This chain's CDR3 is CASSPLQGMNTEAFF. CDR3 bases: TGTGCCAGCAGCCCGCTCCAGGGAATGAACACTGAAGCTTTCTTT. The V call is TRBV7-6, the J call TRBJ1-1, with D possibly matching TRBD1 (5 bases). The CDR3 extends over 15 amino acids. In germline, CDR1 is SGHVS, CDR2 FNYEAQ. Trimming removed 5 bases at V and 0 bases at J, with 13 bases between.

V and J are TRBV11-2 and TRBJ2-1, with D perhaps matching TRBD2 (6 bases). V was pared by 5 bases and J by 6 bases, with 14 bases between. CDR1 is SGHAT, CDR2 FQNNGV, per germline. This CDR3 is built from 14 residues. DNA of the CDR3: TGTGCCAGCAGCCTCGGACTCGGGAGCAATGAGCAGTTCTTC. Protein sequence: CASSLGLGSNEQFF.

The table lists this clone with a few counts. The CDR3 here is CAWTMYRAGWSTDTQYF. The DNA for the CDR3 is TGTGCCTGGACGATGTATAGGGCGGGGTGGAGCACAGATACGCAGTATTTT. The chain recombines TRBV30 with TRBJ2-3, with D possibly matching TRBD2 (6 bases). Per the germline V gene, CDR1 is GTSNPN and CDR2 is SVGIG (reference sequence). The CDR3 covers 17 residues. Trimming removed 4 bases from V and 0 bases from J, with 20 bases in between.

This clone showed up just a few times. This chain links TRBV9 with TRBJ1-1; the match to TRBD1 covers 7 bases. This CDR3 is 14 amino acids long. V lost 3 bases and J lost 0; bases outside the gene matches: 2. Looked up from germline, CDR1 is SGDLS and CDR2 is YYNGEE. The CDR3 loop is CASSATGVNTEAFF. CDR3 DNA sequence: TGTGCCAGCAGCGCCACAGGGGTGAACACTGAAGCTTTCTTT.

The V and J genes are TRBV30 and TRBJ2-3; TRBD2 is a possible D gene (7 bases). Deletions cut 6 bases from V and 7 bases from J, with 17 bases between. In germline, CDR1 is GTSNPN, CDR2 SVGIG (reference sequence). This CDR3 contains 13 residues. CDR3 in amino acids: CACFFGGANTQYF. The CDR3 DNA sequence: TGTGCCTGCTTCTTTGGGGGGGCAAATACGCAGTATTTT. Full variable domain (rest looked up from reference TRBV30 and TRBJ2-3): SQTIHQWPATLVQPVGSPLSLECTVEGTSNPNLYWYRQAAGRGLQLLFYSVGIGQISSEVPQNLSASRPQDRQFILSSKKLLLSDSGFYLCACFFGGANTQYFGPGTRLTVL.

The rearrangement joins TRBV7-9 to TRBJ2-7; 11 positions agree with TRBD1. Germline CDR1 and CDR2: SEHNR and FQNEAQ (reference sequence). The V gene end was trimmed by 5 bases and the J gene end by 5 bases; junction bases not matched to a gene: 5. The CDR3 sequence is 14 residues long. Here the CDR3 DNA reads TGTGCCAGCAGCCCCCTGGGACAGGGGGACGAGCAGTACTTC. Translating it yields CASSPLGQGDEQYF.

The chain employs TRBV29-1 and TRBJ2-1; 8 bases align to TRBD2. The CDR3 loop spans 12 amino acids. V lost 2 bases to trimming and J lost 15 bases; unmatched junction nucleotides: 9. Per the germline V gene, CDR1 is SQVTM and CDR2 is ANQGSEA. The CDR3 bases are TGCAGCGTTGAATATATGGGCCGGGAGGGGTTCTTC. Protein sequence: CSVEYMGREGFF.

This clone has only a few counts. The genes are TRBV11-2 and TRBJ2-7; D ambiguous. V dropped 4 bases and J dropped 1 base, with 5 bases sitting between them. The CDR3 length is 12 residues. Germline V CDR1 and CDR2: SGHAT, FQNNGV. The CDR3 DNA reads TGTGCCAGCAGCTCAACATCCTACGAGCAGTACTTC. This codes for CASSSTSYEQYF.

The chain employs TRBV7-9 and TRBJ2-3; 8 bases map to TRBD1. CDR1 and CDR2 from the germline V gene are SEHNR and FQNEAQ (reference sequence). This CDR3 region has 15 residues. V gave up 5 bases and J gave up 0 bases; unmatched junction bases: 4. The CDR3 loop is CASSGQGTSTDTQYF. The CDR3 bases are TGTGCCAGCAGCGGACAGGGAACTAGCACAGATACGCAGTATTTT.

Only a few counts were recorded for this clone. Additional DNA sequences in this sample encode the identical CDR3. The rearrangement joins TRBV4-1 to TRBJ2-7; 9 nucleotides line up with TRBD1. The CDR3 is 15 residues long. The V and J ends lost 3 bases and 2 bases, in that order; junction bases with no gene match: 5. CDR1 and CDR2 (germline): MGHRA, YSYEKL. CDR3 coding DNA: TGCGCCAGCAGCCATCCGGGACAGGGAACCTACGAGCAGTACTTC. Residues: CASSHPGQGTYEQYF.

The chain joins TRBV5-1 to TRBJ1-2, with D tentatively TRBD1 (6 bases). The V gene's germline CDR1 is SGHRS and CDR2 YFSETQ. The CDR3 contains 13 residues. With 2 bases removed from V and 4 bases from J, the gap between germline ends came to 9 bases. CDR3: CASSFQGSYGYTF. The CDR3 nucleotides read TGCGCCAGCAGCTTCCAGGGGTCCTATGGCTACACCTTC.

This sequence joins TRBV13 and TRBJ1-2; 7 nucleotides match TRBD1. Germline trimming cut 6 bases from V and 0 bases from J; bases unmatched to any gene: 10. The CDR3 runs 16 residues. Germline V gives CDR1 PRHDT, CDR2 FYEKMQ (reference sequence). Written as DNA, the CDR3 is TGTGCCAGCAGTCGGACAGGCGGGATTGCTAACTATGGCTACACCTTC. Protein product: CASSRTGGIANYGYTF.

The rearrangement uses TRBV7-9 and TRBJ2-2; D remains unclear. CDR3 length equals 14 residues. The germline CDR1 and CDR2 sequences are SEHNR and FQNEAQ (reference sequence). V was cut by 1 base and J by 3 bases, with 6 bases left in between. The CDR3 here is CASSLGGYTGELFF. Written as DNA, the CDR3 is TGTGCCAGCAGCTTAGGCGGCTACACCGGGGAGCTGTTTTTT.

This clone was picked up a small number of times. The chain carries TRBV7-9 and TRBJ2-1, with 8 bases lining up with TRBD1. Germline assignment: CDR1 SEHNR and CDR2 FQNEAQ (reference sequence). The CDR3 contains 14 residues. Unmatched junction bases numbered 5, after V lost 5 bases and J lost 5 bases. CDR3 in amino acids: CASSIGTGNNEQFF. CDR3 in DNA: TGTGCCAGCAGCATAGGGACAGGCAACAATGAGCAGTTCTTC.

The chain joins TRBV30 to TRBJ2-5; D may be TRBD2 (7 bases). Germline V gives CDR1 GTSNPN, CDR2 SVGIG (reference sequence). The V and J ends lost 2 bases and 4 bases respectively, with 17 bases between them. The CDR3 sequence is 15 residues long. CDR3 protein: CAWSLLGGGVETQYF. The CDR3 coding sequence is TGTGCCTGGAGTTTGCTAGGGGGGGGCGTAGAGACCCAGTACTTC.

The rearrangement links TRBV25-1 to TRBJ1-4, with a possible D match to TRBD1 (6 bases). The CDR3 has 15 residues. Trimming took 0 bases from V and 8 from J, leaving 13 bases between them. Germline values: CDR1 MGHDK, CDR2 SYGVNS. The CDR3 DNA sequence: TGTGCCAGCAGTGAATATTTGCAGGGGAGAGAAAAACTGTTTTTT. Encoded protein: CASSEYLQGREKLFF.

This clone showed up just a few times. V is TRBV5-6 and J is TRBJ2-5; 7 positions match TRBD1. The CDR3 length is 15 residues. V dropped 4 bases and J dropped 6; count of bases not matched to a gene: 12. Germline V gives CDR1 SGHDT, CDR2 YYEEEE. CDR3 protein: CASSQLDRVWKTQYF. The CDR3 DNA reads TGTGCCAGCAGCCAACTCGACAGGGTATGGAAGACCCAGTACTTC.

This clone has more than one count but fewer than ten. The chain joins TRBV30 to TRBJ2-5; D is perhaps TRBD1 (5 bases). Germline V gives CDR1 GTSNPN, CDR2 SVGIG (reference sequence). The CDR3 runs 15 residues. Trimming took off 2 bases at V and 4 bases at J, with 17 bases between the two ends. The CDR3 sequence is CAWSPWGRFGETQYF. CDR3 in DNA: TGTGCCTGGAGTCCCTGGGGCAGGTTTGGAGAGACCCAGTACTTC.

The chain recombines TRBV25-1 with TRBJ1-6; 9 positions match TRBD1. V trimming: 3 bases; J trimming: 9 bases; junction bases outside the gene matches: 9. Germline CDR1 MGHDK, CDR2 SYGVNS. The CDR3 runs 16 residues. The CDR3 here is CASSDSRTGVSSPLHF. The DNA of the CDR3 is TGTGCCAGCAGTGATTCGAGGACAGGGGTTAGTTCACCCCTCCACTTT.

In its sample, this clone was seen a few times. V and J are TRBV18 and TRBJ2-5; 12 bases are shared with TRBD2. Looked up from germline, CDR1 is KGHSH and CDR2 is LQKENI. The CDR3 spans 17 residues. With 4 bases clipped from V and 4 bases from J, the junction kept 10 bases outside the gene matches. For the CDR3, the DNA is TGTGCCAGCTCACTCAGACTAGCGGGAGCGGCGCCAGAGACCCAGTACTTC. It codes for CASSLRLAGAAPETQYF.

The chain has TRBV4-1 and TRBJ2-2; maybe TRBD2 (6 bases). Trimming left V 6 bases short and J 1 base short, with 18 bases between. The CDR3 has 17 residues. The germline CDR1 and CDR2 sequences are MGHRA and YSYEKL. DNA for the CDR3: TGCGCCAGCAGTCGCTATAGTCAGGGAGGGAACACCGGGGAGCTGTTTTTT. Its translation: CASSRYSQGGNTGELFF.